Listed below are T cell receptor beta chains from one sample, sequenced in a study of cytomegalovirus exposure and HLA in healthy donors. The protocol was immunoSEQ multiplex PCR, while the TCRdb copy is restricted to in-frame clones and leaves out a portion. The table has approximately 85,000 clones, 62% seen once. The sequenced sample was PBMCs. Receptor source: a woman between 25 and 40 years old in good health and CMV-seropositive. The CDR3 runs from the conserved cysteine through the conserved F or W. A D gene is named only where the DNA matches it firmly. Not every row has a clone size; where given, it reads once, few, many or a size class.

J gene: TRBJ1-2
CDR3 length: 14
clone size: .
V gene: TRBV9
D gene: TRBD1
CDR3 DNA: TGTGCCAGCAGCGGCGAAGGGACAGACTATGGCTACACCTTC
CDR3 protein: CASSGEGTDYGYTF

J gene: TRBJ2-1
CDR3 length: 13
clone size: .
V gene: TRBV4-2
D gene: .
CDR3 DNA: TGTGCCAGCAGCCAAGTAACTCTTCAAGAGCAGTTCTTC
CDR3 protein: CASSQVTLQEQFF

J gene: TRBJ1-6
CDR3 length: 14
clone size: .
V gene: TRBV4-1
D gene: .
CDR3 DNA: TGCGCCAGCAGCCAGGCAGGCGAATATTCACCCCTCCACTTT
CDR3 protein: CASSQAGEYSPLHF

J gene: TRBJ2-7
CDR3 length: 13
clone size: .
V gene: TRBV5-1
D gene: .
CDR3 DNA: TGCGCCAGCAGCTTGCTACCGGGCTACGAGCAGTACTTC
CDR3 protein: CASSLLPGYEQYF

J gene: TRBJ1-5
CDR3 length: 16
clone size: few
V gene: TRBV4-1
D gene: .
CDR3 DNA: TGCGCCAGCAGCCACACCGAGACATTGGGCGATCAGCCCCAGCATTTT
CDR3 protein: CASSHTETLGDQPQHF

J gene: TRBJ1-3
CDR3 length: 15
clone size: .
V gene: TRBV6-1
D gene: TRBD1
CDR3 DNA: TGTGCCAGCAGACCCTTAGGGGGACAGAGAAACACCATATATTTT
CDR3 protein: CASRPLGGQRNTIYF

J gene: TRBJ1-5
CDR3 length: 16
clone size: .
V gene: TRBV7-2
D gene: .
CDR3 DNA: TGTGCCAGCAGCTTAACAGGGTCCCAGGGGAATCAGCCCCAGCATTTT
CDR3 protein: CASSLTGSQGNQPQHF

J gene: TRBJ2-3
CDR3 length: 15
clone size: .
V gene: TRBV11-2
D gene: .
CDR3 DNA: TGTGCCAGCAGCTCTAGGGGTTACCCCCCCGATACGCAGTATTTT
CDR3 protein: CASSSRGYPPDTQYF

J gene: TRBJ1-2
CDR3 length: 14
clone size: few
V gene: TRBV5-1
D gene: TRBD1
CDR3 DNA: TGCGCCAGCAGCCCGGACCGTAGACAGGGAATCTACACCTTC
CDR3 protein: CASSPDRRQGIYTF

J gene: TRBJ2-3
CDR3 length: 19
clone size: .
V gene: TRBV7-6
D gene: TRBD2
CDR3 DNA: TGTGCCAGCAGCTTACCCCCCGGGGGTAGCGGGGGGGGAACAGATACGCAGTATTTT
CDR3 protein: CASSLPPGGSGGGTDTQYF

J gene: TRBJ1-2
CDR3 length: 11
clone size: .
V gene: TRBV29-1
D gene: .
CDR3 DNA: TGCAGCGGATTATGGGGGAGGGGCTACACCTTC
CDR3 protein: CSGLWGRGYTF

J gene: TRBJ2-5
CDR3 length: 15
clone size: .
V gene: TRBV19
D gene: .
CDR3 DNA: TGTGCCAGTAGTATAGTGGGGGCCGGACAAGAGACCCAGTACTTC
CDR3 protein: CASSIVGAGQETQYF

J gene: TRBJ1-6
CDR3 length: 16
clone size: few
V gene: TRBV19
D gene: TRBD1
CDR3 DNA: TGTGCCAGTAGTCAGCGGACAGGTGGTTATAATTCCCCCCTCCACTTT
CDR3 protein: CASSQRTGGYNSPLHF

J gene: TRBJ1-2
CDR3 length: 15
clone size: .
V gene: TRBV28
D gene: TRBD1
CDR3 DNA: TGTGCCAGCATCAAACTCAGGACAGGGCTGTATGGCTACACCTTC
CDR3 protein: CASIKLRTGLYGYTF

J gene: TRBJ2-5
CDR3 length: 15
clone size: .
V gene: TRBV6-1
D gene: TRBD2
CDR3 DNA: TGTGCCAGCAACTTAGCGGGGGGCAGCCAAGAGACCCAGTACTTC
CDR3 protein: CASNLAGGSQETQYF

J gene: TRBJ1-1
CDR3 length: 12
clone size: .
V gene: TRBV7-3
D gene: TRBD1
CDR3 DNA: TGTGCCAGCAGCCAGGGGGGAGAGGAAGCTTTCTTT
CDR3 protein: CASSQGGEEAFF

J gene: TRBJ2-3
CDR3 length: 17
clone size: few
V gene: TRBV7-2
D gene: TRBD1
CDR3 DNA: TGTGCCAGCAGCTCCCCAGGGGGCGGGGCTAGCACAGATACGCAGTATTTT
CDR3 protein: CASSSPGGGASTDTQYF

J gene: TRBJ1-6
CDR3 length: 15
clone size: few
V gene: TRBV19
D gene: TRBD1
CDR3 DNA: TGTGCCAGCCACGACAGGGCTTCCCGTAATTCACCCCTCCACTTT
CDR3 protein: CASHDRASRNSPLHF

J gene: TRBJ2-2
CDR3 length: 14
clone size: .
V gene: TRBV2
D gene: .
CDR3 DNA: TGTGCCAGCAGGGTCAGTGGTGGCACCGGGGAGCTGTTTTTT
CDR3 protein: CASRVSGGTGELFF

J gene: TRBJ2-3
CDR3 length: 12
clone size: .
V gene: TRBV7-3
D gene: .
CDR3 DNA: TGTTCCAGCAGCTTAGACAGAGATACGCAGTATTTT
CDR3 protein: CSSSLDRDTQYF

J gene: TRBJ2-6
CDR3 length: 17
clone size: .
V gene: TRBV30
D gene: TRBD1
CDR3 DNA: TGTGCCTGGAGTGGACAGGGGCCATCCTCTGGGGCCAACGTCCTGACTTTC
CDR3 protein: CAWSGQGPSSGANVLTF

J gene: TRBJ1-2
CDR3 length: 18
clone size: .
V gene: TRBV4-3
D gene: .
CDR3 DNA: TGCGCCAGCAGCCAAGGGGCAGGGGCTGGGGGTTTAAACTATGGCTACACCTTC
CDR3 protein: CASSQGAGAGGLNYGYTF

J gene: TRBJ1-5
CDR3 length: 17
clone size: few
V gene: TRBV4-1
D gene: .
CDR3 DNA: TGCGCCAGCAGCCAAGATTGGAAGGAGGTGGGCAATCAGCCCCAGCATTTT
CDR3 protein: CASSQDWKEVGNQPQHF

J gene: TRBJ2-5
CDR3 length: 15
clone size: .
V gene: TRBV5-4
D gene: .
CDR3 DNA: TGTGCCAGCAGCACCTCTGGGGCCCCCCGAGAGACCCAGTACTTC
CDR3 protein: CASSTSGAPRETQYF

J gene: TRBJ2-7
CDR3 length: 15
clone size: .
V gene: TRBV19
D gene: TRBD2
CDR3 DNA: TGTGCCAGTAGTACCGTAGCGGGGGTGTCCTACGAGCAGTACTTC
CDR3 protein: CASSTVAGVSYEQYF

J gene: TRBJ2-5
CDR3 length: 17
clone size: few
V gene: TRBV19
D gene: TRBD2
CDR3 DNA: TGTGCCAGTAGTATAGCTAGCGGGGGGCCCCACCAAGAGACCCAGTACTTC
CDR3 protein: CASSIASGGPHQETQYF

J gene: TRBJ2-1
CDR3 length: 14
clone size: .
V gene: TRBV6-4
D gene: .
CDR3 DNA: TGTGCCAGCAGTGAGGGTGGGGGGGCCAATGAGCAGTTCTTC
CDR3 protein: CASSEGGGANEQFF

J gene: TRBJ1-2
CDR3 length: 14
clone size: medium-sized
V gene: TRBV28
D gene: TRBD1
CDR3 DNA: TGTGCCACCACCCCTCAGGGGGACTACTATGGCTACACCTTC
CDR3 protein: CATTPQGDYYGYTF

J gene: TRBJ2-1
CDR3 length: 15
clone size: .
V gene: TRBV6-5
D gene: .
CDR3 DNA: TGTGCCAGCAGAATGGACTTAGGCTCCTACAATGAGCAGTTCTTC
CDR3 protein: CASRMDLGSYNEQFF

J gene: TRBJ1-1
CDR3 length: 13
clone size: .
V gene: TRBV19
D gene: .
CDR3 DNA: TGTGCCAGTAGTGCAGGCCGGCAGGGTGAAGCTTTCTTT
CDR3 protein: CASSAGRQGEAFF

J gene: TRBJ2-7
CDR3 length: 13
clone size: .
V gene: TRBV30
D gene: TRBD1
CDR3 DNA: TGTGCCTGGGCGACCGGGACAGCCTACGAGCAGTACTTC
CDR3 protein: CAWATGTAYEQYF

J gene: TRBJ1-3
CDR3 length: 15
clone size: .
V gene: TRBV5-1
D gene: .
CDR3 DNA: TGCGCCAGCAGCGAGATAGGGGTTTTTGGAAACACCATATATTTT
CDR3 protein: CASSEIGVFGNTIYF

J gene: TRBJ2-7
CDR3 length: 12
clone size: few
V gene: TRBV12-5
D gene: .
CDR3 DNA: TGTGCTAGTGGTTTGGAAAACTACGAGCAGTACTTC
CDR3 protein: CASGLENYEQYF

J gene: TRBJ1-2
CDR3 length: 15
clone size: few
V gene: TRBV4-2
D gene: .
CDR3 DNA: TGTGCCAGCAGCCAAGCTGGGACTCTAACCTATGGCTACCCCTTC
CDR3 protein: CASSQAGTLTYGYPF

J gene: TRBJ2-2
CDR3 length: 12
clone size: .
V gene: TRBV29-1
D gene: .
CDR3 DNA: TGCAGCGTACTACGAAACACCGGGGAGCTGTTTTTT
CDR3 protein: CSVLRNTGELFF

J gene: TRBJ1-2
CDR3 length: 14
clone size: few
V gene: TRBV7-3
D gene: .
CDR3 DNA: TGTGCCAGCAGCCCCGGGGGGGTGAACTATGGCTACACCTTC
CDR3 protein: CASSPGGVNYGYTF